This TCR beta chain is drawn from a study of cytomegalovirus exposure and HLA in healthy donors. This clone appeared a few times. Its antigen is unidentified. Germline V lookup: CDR1 MDHEN, CDR2 SYDVKM. Trimming removed 4 bases from V and 1 base from J; junction bases left unmatched: 11. The CDR3 consists of 19 residues. Vbeta (60) and Jbeta (13) primers were used in the PCR. The method was immunoSEQ multiplex PCR; TCRdb's version includes in-frame clones alone and lacks a portion of them. This table holds some 150,000 clones, 80% to 90% found once. Study-wide results and limits: An Asian-associated ancestry cluster reportedly showed fewer N-insertions than the approximately 630-donor mean in a later analysis.

The sequence derives from a woman aged 50 to 60 in good health and CMV-seronegative. The chain recombines TRBV28 with TRBJ2-1, with TRBD2 identical over 12 bases. Sequencing used PBMCs. In nucleotides, the CDR3 is TGTGCCAGCAGTTCCACCATTACCCTAGCGGGAGGGTCCTACAATGAGCAGTTCTTC. Translated: CASSSTITLAGGSYNEQFF.